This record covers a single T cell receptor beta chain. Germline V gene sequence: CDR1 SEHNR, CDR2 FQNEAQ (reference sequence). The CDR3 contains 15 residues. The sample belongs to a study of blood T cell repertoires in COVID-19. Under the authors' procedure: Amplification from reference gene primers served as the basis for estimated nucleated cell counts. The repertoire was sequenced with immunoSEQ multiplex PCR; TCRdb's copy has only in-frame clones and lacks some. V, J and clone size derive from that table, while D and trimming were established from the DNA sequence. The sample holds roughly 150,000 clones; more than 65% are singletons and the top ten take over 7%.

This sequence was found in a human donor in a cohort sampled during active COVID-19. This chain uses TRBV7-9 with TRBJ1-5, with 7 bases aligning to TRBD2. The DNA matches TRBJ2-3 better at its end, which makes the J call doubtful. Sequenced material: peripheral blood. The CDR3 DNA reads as TGTGCCAGCAGCCGGGAGGCGTTTAGCAATCAGCCCCAGTATTTT. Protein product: CASSREAFSNQPQYF.